This T cell receptor (beta chain) came from a study of radiotherapy plus CTLA-4 blockade in lung cancer. Study summary: Disease control was achieved by about 29% of patients, and objective responses by 15% to 20%.

CTLA-4 blockade with ipilimumab, together with focal radiation, was given to patients with chemo-refractory metastatic non-small-cell lung cancer. Study-level findings and limits: TCR clones from tumors expanded in blood after radiotherapy plus ipilimumab. Early blood T cell clone dynamics reportedly forecast response best, with interferon-beta.

Profiling relied on immunoSEQ multiplex PCR, and the TCRdb table lists in-frame clones only, not all of them. The data contain around 99,000 clones, almost 90% of them singletons. This CDR3 has 18 residues. Between the trimmed V and J ends, which lost 3 bases and 2 bases, there was a span of 25 bases. CDR1 is GTSNPN, CDR2 SVGIG, per germline (reference sequence). Worth noting for this clone: Its antigen is not identified.

The starting material was peripheral blood, obtained from a patient treated with radiotherapy plus ipilimumab. The chain carries TRBV30 and TRBJ1-2, with a tentative D call TRBD1 (5 bases). The origin of this receptor is a human donor with non-small cell lung cancer that progressed on radiotherapy plus ipilimumab. CDR3 bases: TGTGCCTGGAGCGCGTATAGGGGAGGGATCAGGAGCAACTATGGCTACACCTTC. Translating it yields CAWSAYRGGIRSNYGYTF.